The T cell receptor (beta chain) described here comes from a study of long-term antiretroviral therapy in people with HIV. They ran version v3.0 of the immunoSEQ assay at survey level. Produced via immunoSEQ multiplex PCR; TCRdb's table is partial and in-frame only. The sample yields tens of thousands of clones, approximately 79% seen once. Looked up from germline, CDR1 is LGHNA and CDR2 is YSLEER. This CDR3 has 19 residues. The V gene end was trimmed by 1 base and the J gene end by 2 bases; junction bases not matched to a gene: 6. The sample was unsorted PBMCs, taken about 1.8 years before starting antiretroviral therapy. V usage is TRBV4-3 and J usage is TRBJ2-1, with TRBD2 matching 15 bases. This sequence originates from a woman aged 40 to 49 with HIV. This CDR3 is CASSQVSGTSGGTYNEQFF. CDR3 nucleotide sequence: TGCGCCAGCAGCCAAGTCTCCGGGACTAGCGGGGGGACCTACAATGAGCAGTTCTTC.